The 25 T cell receptor beta chains below come from one sample, sequenced in a study of spatial heterogeneity in lung cancer. One entry per CDR3 protein results from TCRdb running MiXCR on the 5' RACE reads. Of about 78,000 distinct CDR3 sequences in the sample, around 7.3% are singletons; the top ten hold about 6.8%. The time point is: sample taken at primary tumor resection. Sequenced material: PBMCs, taken at surgery. These receptors all stem from a male donor with early-stage non-small cell lung cancer.

This clonotype showed up just a few times. This chain links TRBV19 with TRBJ2-2; 8 nucleotides align to TRBD1. The CDR3 has 14 residues. Germline-derived CDR1 and CDR2 are LNHDA and SQIVND (reference sequence). Trimming cost V 5 bases and J 7 bases; bases outside gene matches: 6. CDR3 in DNA: TGTGCCAGTAGTCAGGACAGGGTCTACGGGGAGCTGTTTTTT. Translating gives CASSQDRVYGELFF.

This clonotype was seen a handful of times. V usage is TRBV5-6 and J usage is TRBJ2-2; 10 bases agree with TRBD1. Germline V gene data show CDR1 as SGHDT and CDR2 as YYEEEE. With 6 bases clipped from V and 5 bases from J, the junction kept 4 bases outside the gene matches. The CDR3 sequence is 14 residues long. Here the CDR3 DNA reads TGTGCCAGCAAACGGGACAGGGGAACCGGGGAGCTGTTTTTT. This sequence encodes CASKRDRGTGELFF.

The CDR3 nucleotides are TGTGCCAGCAGTTACTTCGGAGATGAAAAAGGCAATGAGCAGTTCTTC. This codes for CASSYFGDEKGNEQFF. This chain links TRBV6-6 with TRBJ2-1; unclear D gene. Germline V gives CDR1 MNHNY, CDR2 SVGAGI (reference sequence). With 1 base removed from V and 6 bases from J, the gap between germline ends came to 16 bases. The CDR3 spans 16 residues.

The chain joins TRBV30 to TRBJ1-6; D not resolved. The CDR3 contains 13 residues. Germline assignment: CDR1 GTSNPN and CDR2 SVGIG (reference sequence). Trimming stripped 0 bases from V and 11 bases from J, with 11 bases between. The CDR3 sequence is CAWSVKGGPPLHF. The CDR3, as DNA: TGTGCCTGGAGTGTAAAAGGTGGGCCACCCCTCCACTTT.

This clonotype was recorded a few times. This rearrangement joins TRBV5-1 to TRBJ2-7, with D maybe TRBD1 (5 bases). With 0 bases removed from V and 4 bases from J, the gap between germline ends came to 20 bases. The CDR3 contains 17 residues. Looked up from germline, CDR1 is SGHRS and CDR2 is YFSETQ. The CDR3 protein is CASSLAMSRAGRYEQYF. The CDR3 DNA sequence: TGCGCCAGCAGCTTGGCCATGTCCAGGGCTGGTCGGTACGAGCAGTACTTC.

In this sample, this clonotype turned up a few times. This CDR3 reads CASSVESVQNYGYTF. The CDR3 DNA is TGTGCCAGCAGCGTAGAATCAGTCCAAAACTATGGCTACACCTTC. The chain joins TRBV9 to TRBJ1-2; D is unclear. CDR1 and CDR2 (germline): SGDLS, YYNGEE. The ends were cut back, 0 bases at V and 2 bases at J, with 11 bases in the middle. This CDR3 region has 15 residues. Combining the CDR3 with reference TRBV9 and TRBJ1-2 gives the whole variable domain DSGVTQTPKHLITATGQRVTLRCSPRSGDLSVYWYQQSLDQGLQFLIQYYNGEERAKGNILERFSAQQFPDLHSELNLSSLELGDSALYFCASSVESVQNYGYTFGSGTRLTVV.

This CDR3 is CASSLVQGAGEQYF. The DNA of the CDR3 is TGTGCCAGCAGCTTGGTACAGGGGGCAGGCGAGCAGTACTTC. The chain links TRBV5-6 to TRBJ2-7; 9 bases line up with TRBD1. Germline V lookup: CDR1 SGHDT, CDR2 YYEEEE. The V gene end was trimmed by 0 bases and the J gene end by 6 bases; junction bases not matched to a gene: 4. CDR3 size: 14 residues.

This clonotype was counted many times. The gene calls are TRBV2 and TRBJ2-4; the match to TRBD1 covers 8 bases. The trim removed 8 bases at V and 2 bases at J, leaving 11 bases unmatched. The germline CDR1 and CDR2 sequences are SNHLY and FYNNEI. This CDR3 spans 16 amino acids. The CDR3 protein is CASGWGTGKTKNIQYF. CDR3 sequence (DNA): TGTGCCAGCGGGTGGGGGACAGGAAAAACCAAAAACATTCAGTACTTC.

This clonotype occurred many times. V is TRBV27 and J is TRBJ2-3; D tentatively reads TRBD1 or TRBD2 (5 bases each). The CDR3 spans 16 residues. CDR1 is MNHEY, CDR2 SMNVEV, per germline (reference sequence). V lost 8 bases and J 4 bases, leaving 22 bases between the germline ends. The CDR3 DNA is TGTGCCAGCTCCAGGACCCCCCCAGGGAGCGCAGATACGCAGTATTTT. As protein: CASSRTPPGSADTQYF.

This clonotype was found many times. The rearrangement joins TRBV9 to TRBJ2-2, with a tentative D call TRBD2 (5 bases). V gave up 4 bases and J gave up 3 bases, with 10 bases separating them. Germline CDR1 SGDLS, CDR2 YYNGEE. The CDR3 spans 14 residues. The CDR3 loop is CASSPGLYTGELFF. The CDR3 DNA reads as TGTGCCAGCAGCCCCGGACTGTACACCGGGGAGCTGTTTTTT.

The table lists this clonotype with a few counts. V usage is TRBV5-4 and J usage is TRBJ2-1; 10 nucleotides align to TRBD2. The V segment lost 1 base and the J segment 4 bases; nucleotides outside the gene matches: 2. The CDR3 is 15 residues long. CDR1 and CDR2 from the germline V gene are SGHNT and YYREEE (reference sequence). The CDR3, as DNA: TGTGCCAGCAGCTTGACTAGCGGGAAATACAATGAGCAGTTCTTC. Translated, it gives CASSLTSGKYNEQFF.

This clonotype occurred a few times. This chain uses TRBV11-2 with TRBJ2-7; D might be TRBD1 (6 bases). CDR1 is SGHAT, CDR2 FQNNGV, per germline. This CDR3 region has 13 residues. V gave up 6 bases and J gave up 7 bases, with 16 bases separating them. CDR3 bases: TGTGCCAGCAGGTCGACAGGCCCCGGGGAGCAGTACTTC. This codes for CASRSTGPGEQYF.

CDR3 coding DNA: TGTGCCAGCAGCTTAGACAGGGCGGACGCTTTCTTT. It yields the protein CASSLDRADAFF. The J gene is TRBJ1-1, the V gene TRBV7-9; D is perhaps TRBD1 (6 bases). V was clipped by 1 base and J by 11 bases, with 11 bases between them. CDR1 and CDR2 (germline): SEHNR, FQNEAQ (reference sequence). The CDR3 has 12 residues.

This clonotype was counted at least ten times. The chain carries TRBV11-2 and TRBJ2-2; 11 nucleotides align to TRBD1. CDR1 is SGHAT and CDR2 is FQNNGV in the germline V gene. Trimming at V came to 5 bases and at J to 7 bases, leaving 6 bases not matched to a gene. The CDR3 length is 15 residues. The CDR3 DNA reads TGTGCCAGCAGCCGGGACAGGGGGATAGGCGGGGAGCTGTTTTTT. This codes for CASSRDRGIGGELFF.

This clonotype occurred a few times. The V gene is TRBV9, the J gene TRBJ1-2; TRBD1 aligns across 11 bases. The germline CDR1 and CDR2 sequences are SGDLS and YYNGEE. After removal of 6 bases from V and 4 bases from J, the junction contained 11 bases not matched to a gene. This CDR3 has 16 amino acids. Written as DNA, the CDR3 is TGTGCCAGCACCACGGACAGGGGGCCGGAGGTCTATGGCTACACCTTC. Encoded protein: CASTTDRGPEVYGYTF.

This clonotype has a handful of counts. The chain has TRBV5-4 and TRBJ1-6, with 8 nucleotides matching TRBD1. CDR1 and CDR2 from the germline V gene are SGHNT and YYREEE (reference sequence). This CDR3 contains 15 residues. J gave up 7 bases and V 4 bases, and 7 bases lay outside the gene matches. The CDR3 is CASSPETGENSPLHF. DNA of the CDR3: TGTGCCAGCAGCCCGGAGACAGGGGAAAATTCACCCCTCCACTTT.

Ten or more counts support this clonotype. This chain links TRBV11-3 with TRBJ2-7; 9 bases are a match to TRBD2. With 5 bases clipped from V and 6 bases from J, the junction kept 11 bases outside the gene matches. This CDR3 has 15 amino acids. Germline V gene sequence: CDR1 SGHNT, CDR2 YENEEA. In DNA form, the CDR3 reads TGTGCCAGCAGCCAGCCGGATAGCGGGAGTTTCGAGCAGTACTTC. This encodes CASSQPDSGSFEQYF. The whole variable domain, remainder taken from reference TRBV11-3 and TRBJ2-7, is EAGVVQSPRYKIIEKKQPVAFWCNPISGHNTLYWYLQNLGQGPELLIRYENEEAVDDSQLPKDRFSAERLKGVDSTLKIQPAELGDSAVYLCASSQPDSGSFEQYFGPGTRLTVT.

Ten or more counts support this clonotype. The chain couples TRBV20-1 to TRBJ2-5; D is unclear. This CDR3 is built from 11 residues. V was pared by 3 bases and J by 4 bases, with 6 bases between. Germline V gene data show CDR1 as DFQATT and CDR2 as SNEGSKA (reference sequence). CDR3 sequence reads: CSASAGETQYF. CDR3 bases: TGCAGTGCTAGCGCAGGAGAGACCCAGTACTTC.

In this sample, this clonotype turned up many times. The chain is built from TRBV2 and TRBJ2-7; 9 nucleotides align to TRBD2. The germline gives CDR1 SNHLY, CDR2 FYNNEI. The J segment lost 5 bases and the V segment lost 3 bases, leaving 5 bases of the junction unmatched. This CDR3 has 14 residues. This CDR3 reads CASSDLGGRDEQYF. CDR3 DNA: TGTGCCAGCAGTGACCTGGGCGGGAGGGACGAGCAGTACTTC.

Only a few counts were recorded for this clonotype. In DNA form, the CDR3 reads TGTGCCTGGAGTGTAAGCTTCTACGAGCAGTACTTC. Protein product: CAWSVSFYEQYF. The chain has TRBV30 and TRBJ2-7; no reliable D call. With 0 bases removed from V and 3 bases from J, the gap between germline ends came to 6 bases. In germline, CDR1 is GTSNPN, CDR2 SVGIG (reference sequence). The CDR3 runs to 12 residues.

This clonotype was counted at least ten times. V and J are TRBV9 and TRBJ2-3, with D possibly matching TRBD2 (5 bases). The CDR3 length is 16 residues. The germline CDR1 and CDR2 sequences are SGDLS and YYNGEE. V dropped 0 bases and J dropped 4 bases, with 15 bases sitting between them. The CDR3: CASSVVVGVTADTQYF. Here the CDR3 DNA reads TGTGCCAGCAGCGTAGTAGTCGGGGTAACAGCAGATACGCAGTATTTT.

This clonotype was seen more than once but under ten times. This chain links TRBV18 with TRBJ1-1, with D possibly matching TRBD1 (5 bases). Between the trimmed V and J ends, which lost 3 bases and 1 base, there was a span of 12 bases. Germline V CDR1 and CDR2: KGHSH, LQKENI. The CDR3 loop spans 15 amino acids. The CDR3, as DNA: TGTGCCAGCTCACCGCATCCGGGGCCGAACACTGAAGCTTTCTTT. It specifies CASSPHPGPNTEAFF.

About this clonotype: A much larger clone differs by one base, so this may be a read error. This chain connects TRBV12-3 or TRBV12-4 to TRBJ1-1, with D perhaps TRBD1 (5 bases). The CDR3 is made up of 15 amino acids. The germline V and J ends were trimmed by 7 bases and 5 bases, with 20 bases remaining between them. CDR3 amino acids: CASTILGGARTEAFF. In nucleotides, the CDR3 is TGTGCCAGCACCATACTAGGCGGGGCGCGGACTGAAGCTTTCTTT.

The sample holds a few counts of this clonotype. The chain combines TRBV11-1 with TRBJ2-1, with D possibly TRBD1 on 5 matching bases. CDR1 and CDR2 from the germline V gene are SGHAT and FQDESV (reference sequence). The CDR3 covers 15 residues. V was pared by 2 bases and J by 5 bases, with 13 bases between. The CDR3 DNA follows: TGTGCCAGCAGCTTAACTGGGGCAGCTGACAATGAGCAGTTCTTC. It yields the protein CASSLTGAADNEQFF.

This clonotype was observed a handful of times. The chain uses TRBV7-2 and TRBJ1-2; D ambiguous. Germline V gene data show CDR1 as SGHTA and CDR2 as FQGNSA. This CDR3 region has 15 residues. V was cut by 0 bases and J by 2 bases, with 10 bases left in between. CDR3 loop: CASSLASGRNYGYTF. The CDR3 DNA sequence: TGTGCCAGCAGCTTAGCATCGGGTCGCAACTATGGCTACACCTTC.